The 27 T cell receptor beta chains given below trace back to one sample, sequenced in a study of T cells in Graves' hyperthyroidism and ophthalmopathy. Researchers amplified the TCR beta CDR3 regions from RNA transcripts. The study used the HTBI primer set for a first-round RT-PCR of the TCR CDR3. TCRdb ran MiXCR on the multiplex PCR reads and lists one entry per CDR3 protein. The sample contains about 400,000 distinct CDR3 sequences, about 14% of which appear only once. Input material: blood. These receptors originate from a man aged 50 to 59 with Graves' ophthalmopathy.

This clonotype was seen many times. V and J are TRBV20-1 and TRBJ2-7, with 10 bases aligning to TRBD2. The CDR3 runs 15 residues. CDR1 DFQATT and CDR2 SNEGSKA come from the germline V gene (reference sequence). J was trimmed by 3 bases and V by 0 bases; bases with no gene match: 5. The CDR3 DNA sequence: TGCAGTGCTAGAGATCGCGCTAGCGGGGGCTACGAGCAGTACTTC. It specifies CSARDRASGGYEQYF.

The chain combines TRBV7-8 with TRBJ2-2, with D perhaps matching TRBD2 (5 bases). Trimming pared 5 bases from V and 6 bases from J, leaving 28 bases between. Per the germline V gene, CDR1 is SGHVS and CDR2 is FQNEAQ. CDR3 length: 19 amino acids. For the CDR3, the DNA is TGTGCCAGCAGCCTACACCGGGCCATCGGCGGGTCTAATGCCGGGGAGCTGTTTTTT. Translation: CASSLHRAIGGSNAGELFF.

This sequence joins TRBV5-1 and TRBJ1-2; 9 positions agree with TRBD1. This CDR3 region has 14 residues. Germline CDR1 is SGHRS and CDR2 is YFSETQ. The trim removed 4 bases at V and 8 bases at J, leaving 9 bases unmatched. Here the CDR3 reads CASSLGQGSQGYTF. DNA of the CDR3: TGCGCCAGCAGCCTAGGACAGGGGAGTCAGGGCTACACCTTC.

This clonotype was observed a handful of times. The chain links TRBV20-1 to TRBJ2-1; 7 bases match TRBD2. The trim removed 6 bases at V and 5 bases at J, leaving 7 bases unmatched. Germline CDR1 and CDR2: DFQATT and SNEGSKA (reference sequence). This CDR3 has 13 amino acids. The CDR3 region is CSARIRGDNEQFF. The CDR3, as DNA: TGCAGTGCCAGAATCCGGGGGGACAATGAGCAGTTCTTC.

This clonotype has ten or more counts. The rearrangement links TRBV11-3 to TRBJ2-2; D is possibly TRBD2 (6 bases). V was shortened by 0 bases and J by 4 bases, with 12 bases between the two germline ends. The CDR3 runs 16 residues. Germline V gene lookup returns CDR1 SGHNT and CDR2 YENEEA. The CDR3 DNA reads as TGTGCCAGCAGCTTAGAGGTAGCGGACCTCACCGGGGAGCTGTTTTTT. Its translation: CASSLEVADLTGELFF. The full variable domain, in which reference TRBV11-3 and TRBJ2-2 provide the parts outside the CDR3, is EAGVVQSPRYKIIEKKQPVAFWCNPISGHNTLYWYLQNLGQGPELLIRYENEEAVDDSQLPKDRFSAERLKGVDSTLKIQPAELGDSAVYLCASSLEVADLTGELFFGEGSRLTVL.

As concerns this clonotype: Given a much more abundant clone one base away, this may be a read error. The rearrangement joins TRBV12-3 or TRBV12-4 to TRBJ2-1, with 9 bases identical to TRBD1. CDR3 length equals 15 residues. Here the CDR3 reads CASRITGTGNLERFF. The CDR3 bases are TGTGCCAGCCGGATTACCGGGACAGGGAATCTTGAGCGGTTCTTC.

This clonotype was observed at least ten times. J is TRBJ1-4 and V is TRBV27; unclear D gene. The germline V gene encodes CDR1 MNHEY and CDR2 SMNVEV (reference sequence). The CDR3 spans 14 residues. The ends were cut back, 3 bases at V and 8 bases at J, with 13 bases in the middle. The CDR3 sequence is CASSLLSSKEKLFF. As DNA, the CDR3 is TGTGCCAGCAGTTTGCTATCCTCGAAGGAAAAACTGTTTTTT.

This clonotype was seen only a few times. The chain is built from TRBV7-2 and TRBJ2-7; D uncertain. This CDR3 spans 13 amino acids. Deletions cut 5 bases from V and 4 bases from J, with 12 bases between. Germline V gene data show CDR1 as SGHTA and CDR2 as FQGNSA. CDR3 region: CASSTSADYEQYF. CDR3 coding DNA: TGTGCCAGCAGCACCTCGGCCGATTACGAGCAGTACTTC.

This clonotype was seen ten or more times. This chain joins TRBV6-1 and TRBJ1-1; a possible D gene is TRBD1 (5 bases). Trimming removed 6 bases at V and 0 bases at J, with 11 bases between. The CDR3 covers 14 residues. CDR1 MNHNS and CDR2 SASEGT come from the germline V gene. CDR3 DNA sequence: TGTGCCAGCAGCCATCGACAGATGAACACTGAAGCTTTCTTT. It encodes CASSHRQMNTEAFF.

The rearrangement links TRBV6-2 or TRBV6-3 to TRBJ2-1; 8 nucleotides align to TRBD2. After removal of 8 bases from V and 4 bases from J, the junction contained 10 bases not matched to a gene. This CDR3 comprises 15 residues. Germline V gene lookup returns CDR1 MNHEY and CDR2 SVGEGT. DNA of the CDR3: TGTGCCAGCGGGCCTAGACTAGCGAGTTACAATGAGCAGTTCTTC. Translating gives CASGPRLASYNEQFF.

This chain connects TRBV20-1 to TRBJ2-7; 8 bases agree with TRBD2. The CDR3 loop spans 15 amino acids. V lost 3 bases to trimming and J lost 6 bases; unmatched junction nucleotides: 13. Germline CDR1 reads DFQATT; CDR2 reads SNEGSKA (reference sequence). The CDR3 loop is CSARDRETSGSEQYF. The CDR3 region has the DNA TGCAGTGCTAGGGACCGAGAAACTAGCGGAAGCGAGCAGTACTTC.

The sample holds many counts of this clonotype. The J gene is TRBJ2-1, the V gene TRBV28, with a possible D match to TRBD1 (6 bases). Trimming removed 5 bases at V and 12 bases at J, with 20 bases between. The CDR3 has 14 amino acids. CDR1 and CDR2 (germline): MDHEN, SYDVKM. The CDR3 DNA sequence: TGTGCCAGCAGTCCGATAGGGACAAGGCCGAGGCAGTTCTTC. Translating gives CASSPIGTRPRQFF.

The rearrangement joins TRBV24-1 to TRBJ2-3; 7 bases fit TRBD1. The germline CDR1 and CDR2 sequences are KGHDR and SFDVKD. The CDR3 runs to 15 residues. Trimming at V came to 5 bases and at J to 3 bases, leaving 7 bases not matched to a gene. The CDR3 protein is CATSGNRGGTDTQYF. In DNA, the CDR3 is TGTGCCACCAGTGGAAACAGGGGCGGAACAGATACGCAGTATTTT.

This clonotype was observed at least ten times. This chain connects TRBV29-1 to TRBJ2-7; 13 positions agree with TRBD2. This CDR3 contains 13 residues. The V and J ends lost 7 bases and 6 bases, in that order; junction bases with no gene match: 6. The germline gives CDR1 SQVTM, CDR2 ANQGSEA. CDR3 region: CSAGLAGESEQYF. CDR3 coding DNA: TGCAGCGCAGGACTAGCGGGAGAATCCGAGCAGTACTTC.

The sample holds a few counts of this clonotype. The chain joins TRBV4-2 to TRBJ2-7; 10 bases fit TRBD2. The V segment lost 0 bases and the J segment 2 bases; nucleotides outside the gene matches: 4. CDR1 is LGHNA and CDR2 is YNFKEQ in the germline V gene. The CDR3 is made up of 16 amino acids. The CDR3 region has the DNA TGTGCCAGCAGCCAAGACTGGACTAGCGGCGCCTACGAGCAGTACTTC. It yields the protein CASSQDWTSGAYEQYF.

This clonotype was detected many times. The rearrangement links TRBV5-1 to TRBJ2-1, with a tentative D call TRBD2 (5 bases). Germline V lookup: CDR1 SGHRS, CDR2 YFSETQ. V was pared by 1 base and J by 8 bases, with 10 bases between. The CDR3 covers 13 residues. The CDR3 coding sequence is TGCGCCAGCAGCTTGAGGGCGAGGGATGAGCAGTTCTTC. This codes for CASSLRARDEQFF.

To note about this clonotype: Possible read error: a much larger clone is one base away. Because it lacks the conserved phenylalanine or tryptophan at the end, this CDR3 is likely a read error. The chain employs TRBV27 and TRBJ2-3; the match to TRBD1 covers 7 bases. Germline V lookup: CDR1 MNHEY, CDR2 SMNVEV (reference sequence). The length of the CDR3 is 15 residues. The J segment lost 2 bases and the V segment lost 5 bases, leaving 7 bases of the junction unmatched. The DNA for the CDR3 is TGTGCCAGCAGTACACGACAGGGAATCACAGATACGCAGTATCTT. It is translated as CASSTRQGITDTQYL.

There are many counts of this clonotype. The gene calls are TRBV2 and TRBJ1-2; D might be TRBD1 (5 bases). The CDR3 is 16 amino acids. Germline-derived CDR1 and CDR2 are SNHLY and FYNNEI. Trimming left V 7 bases short and J 4 bases short, with 22 bases between. This CDR3 reads CASTTPTYGTGYGYTF. As DNA, the CDR3 is TGTGCCAGCACGACACCCACCTACGGGACGGGCTATGGCTACACCTTC.

CDR3 in DNA: TGTGCCAGCAGCATTCGGGGCGTCTCTTTCTTT. It yields the protein CASSIRGVSFF. The chain carries TRBV6-1 and TRBJ1-1, with a possible D match to TRBD1 (5 bases). V gave up 6 bases and J gave up 12 bases, with 14 bases separating them. CDR3 length: 11 residues. The germline CDR1 and CDR2 sequences are MNHNS and SASEGT.

This clonotype was recorded many times. V gene TRBV12-3 or TRBV12-4 combines with J gene TRBJ2-3, with TRBD2 matching 8 bases. The CDR3 covers 15 residues. V dropped 6 bases and J dropped 2; count of bases not matched to a gene: 7. The CDR3 reads CASSRTSGITDTQYF. The DNA of the CDR3 is TGTGCCAGCAGCCGAACTAGCGGTATCACAGATACGCAGTATTTT.

This clonotype was picked up many times. V is TRBV28 and J is TRBJ2-5; D ambiguous. Trimming left V 2 bases short and J 1 base short, with 11 bases between. Germline V gives CDR1 MDHEN, CDR2 SYDVKM. This CDR3 spans 15 amino acids. DNA of the CDR3: TGTGCCAGCAGTTTAAAGGCAGTGACCCAAGAGACCCAGTACTTC. Its translation is CASSLKAVTQETQYF.

The CDR3 bases are TGTGCCAGCTCACCCCTCGCCGGGACGGGCACTGAAGCTTTCTTT. This encodes CASSPLAGTGTEAFF. This chain uses TRBV18 with TRBJ1-1, with D possibly being TRBD1 (5 bases). Germline values: CDR1 KGHSH, CDR2 LQKENI. Trimming removed 3 bases at V and 4 bases at J, with 15 bases between. This CDR3 is 15 amino acids long. The full variable domain, with the rest looked up from reference TRBV18 and TRBJ1-1, is NAGVMQNPRHLVRRRGQEARLRCSPMKGHSHVYWYRQLPEEGLKFMVYLQKENIIDESGMPKERFSAEFPKEGPSILRIQQVVRGDSAAYFCASSPLAGTGTEAFFGQGTRLTVV.

This clonotype was recorded many times. CDR3 in amino acids: CASSLGAKNIQYF. The CDR3 DNA sequence: TGTGCCAGCAGCTTAGGAGCCAAAAACATTCAGTACTTC. The chain joins TRBV11-3 to TRBJ2-4; D call uncertain. CDR3 length: 13 residues. CDR1 is SGHNT, CDR2 YENEEA, per germline. The V end lost 1 base, the J end lost 0 bases, and 1 base lay between the germline ends.

The sample holds many counts of this clonotype. The J gene is TRBJ2-1, the V gene TRBV12-3 or TRBV12-4; either TRBD1 or TRBD2 may supply D (6 bases each). V gave up 5 bases and J gave up 8 bases, with 16 bases separating them. The CDR3 is 14 residues long. The CDR3 here is CASSPEGGQDEQFF. CDR3 DNA: TGTGCCAGCAGTCCTGAAGGGGGGCAGGATGAGCAGTTCTTC.

The chain carries TRBV6-6 and TRBJ1-2; a weak D match, TRBD1 (6 bases). This CDR3 is built from 16 residues. V was pared by 0 bases and J by 0 bases, with 11 bases between. In germline, CDR1 is MNHNY, CDR2 SVGAGI (reference sequence). CDR3 DNA: TGTGCCAGCAGTTACTCACAGGGAAGGTCTAACTATGGCTACACCTTC. Translating gives CASSYSQGRSNYGYTF.

This clonotype was seen ten or more times. V gene TRBV6-1 combines with J gene TRBJ2-7; D is ambiguous. The V gene lost 5 bases and the J gene lost 1 base, with 15 bases spanning the gap. CDR3 length: 15 residues. The germline gives CDR1 MNHNS, CDR2 SASEGT. CDR3 in amino acids: CASSYTSSRSYEQYF. The CDR3 nucleotides read TGTGCCAGCAGTTATACGTCGAGTAGGTCCTACGAGCAGTACTTC.

This clonotype was counted at least ten times. This rearrangement joins TRBV20-1 to TRBJ2-1; D is unresolved. The V and J ends lost 0 bases and 5 bases respectively, with 11 bases between them. Germline assignment: CDR1 DFQATT and CDR2 SNEGSKA (reference sequence). CDR3 length: 14 amino acids. This chain's CDR3 is CSARDRSDHNEQFF. CDR3 nucleotide sequence: TGCAGTGCTAGAGATCGGAGCGACCACAATGAGCAGTTCTTC.